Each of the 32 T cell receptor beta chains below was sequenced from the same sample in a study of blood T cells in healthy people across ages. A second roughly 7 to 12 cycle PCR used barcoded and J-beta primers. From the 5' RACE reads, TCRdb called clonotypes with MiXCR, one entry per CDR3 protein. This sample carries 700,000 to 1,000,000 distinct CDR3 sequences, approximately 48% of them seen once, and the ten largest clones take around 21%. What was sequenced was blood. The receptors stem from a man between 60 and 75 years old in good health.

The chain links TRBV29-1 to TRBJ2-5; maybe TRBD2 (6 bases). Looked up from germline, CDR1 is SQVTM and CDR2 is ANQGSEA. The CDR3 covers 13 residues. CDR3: CGAVGLAKETQYF. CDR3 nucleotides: TGCGGCGCTGTCGGGCTAGCGAAAGAGACCCAGTACTTC.

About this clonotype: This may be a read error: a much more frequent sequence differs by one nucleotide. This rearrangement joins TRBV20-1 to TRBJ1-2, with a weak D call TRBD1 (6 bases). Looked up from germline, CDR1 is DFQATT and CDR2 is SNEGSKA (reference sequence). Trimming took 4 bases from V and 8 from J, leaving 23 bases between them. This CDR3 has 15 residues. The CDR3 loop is CSATGPLNRANGYTF. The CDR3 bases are TGCAGTGCTACAGGTCCTTTGAACAGGGCCAACGGCTACACCTTC.

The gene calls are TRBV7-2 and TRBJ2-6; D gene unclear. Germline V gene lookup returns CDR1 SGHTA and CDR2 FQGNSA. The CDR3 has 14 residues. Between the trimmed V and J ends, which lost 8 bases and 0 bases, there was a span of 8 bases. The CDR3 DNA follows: TGTGCCAGCGAGCAAAGCTCTGGGGCCAACGTCCTGACTTTC. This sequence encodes CASEQSSGANVLTF.

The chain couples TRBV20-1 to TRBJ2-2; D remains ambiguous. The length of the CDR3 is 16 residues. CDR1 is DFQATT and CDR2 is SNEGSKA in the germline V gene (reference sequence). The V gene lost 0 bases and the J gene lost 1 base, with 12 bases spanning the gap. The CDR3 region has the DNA TGCAGTGCTAGAGATCGTGGGTCAGTGAACACCGGGGAGCTGTTTTTT. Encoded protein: CSARDRGSVNTGELFF.

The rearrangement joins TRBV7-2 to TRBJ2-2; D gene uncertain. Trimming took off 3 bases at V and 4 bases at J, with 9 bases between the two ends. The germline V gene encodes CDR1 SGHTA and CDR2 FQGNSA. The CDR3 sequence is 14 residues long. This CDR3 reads CASSFTSLTGELFF. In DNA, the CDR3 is TGTGCCAGCAGCTTTACAAGTCTCACCGGGGAGCTGTTTTTT.

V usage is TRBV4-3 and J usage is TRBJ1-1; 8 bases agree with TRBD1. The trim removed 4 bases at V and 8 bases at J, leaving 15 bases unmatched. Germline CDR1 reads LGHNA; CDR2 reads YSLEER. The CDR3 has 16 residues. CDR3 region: CASSPQGGGRWEEAFF. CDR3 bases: TGCGCCAGCAGCCCACAGGGGGGCGGTCGTTGGGAAGAAGCTTTCTTT.

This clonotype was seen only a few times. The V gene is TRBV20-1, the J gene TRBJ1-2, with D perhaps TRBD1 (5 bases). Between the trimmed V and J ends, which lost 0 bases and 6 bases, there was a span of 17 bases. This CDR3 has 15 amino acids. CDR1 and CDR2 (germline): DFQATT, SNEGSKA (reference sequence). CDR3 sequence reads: CSARDLIGGLHGYTF. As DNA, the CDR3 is TGCAGTGCTAGAGATCTTATTGGGGGTCTTCATGGCTACACCTTC.

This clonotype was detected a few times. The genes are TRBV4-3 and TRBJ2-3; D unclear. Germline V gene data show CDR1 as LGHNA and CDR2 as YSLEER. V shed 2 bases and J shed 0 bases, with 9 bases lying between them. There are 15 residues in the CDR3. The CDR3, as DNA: TGCGCCAGCAGCCAACAGAGAACTAGCACAGATACGCAGTATTTT. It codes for CASSQQRTSTDTQYF.

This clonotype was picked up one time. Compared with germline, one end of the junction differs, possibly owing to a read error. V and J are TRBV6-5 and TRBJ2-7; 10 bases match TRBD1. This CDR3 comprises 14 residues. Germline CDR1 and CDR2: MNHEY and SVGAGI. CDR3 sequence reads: CTSTTGQGSYEQYF. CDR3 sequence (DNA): TGTACCAGCACCACGGGACAGGGGTCCTACGAGCAGTACTTC.

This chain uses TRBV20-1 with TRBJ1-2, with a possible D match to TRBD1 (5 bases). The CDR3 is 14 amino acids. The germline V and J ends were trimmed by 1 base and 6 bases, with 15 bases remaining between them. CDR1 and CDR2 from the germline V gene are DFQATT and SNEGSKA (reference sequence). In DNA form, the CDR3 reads TGCAGTGCTAGAGCGGGGGGGACTTCTAATGGCTACACCTTC. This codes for CSARAGGTSNGYTF.

CDR3 residues: CASSYGVTSYEQYF. The CDR3 DNA reads as TGTGCCAGCAGCTATGGGGTCACCTCTTACGAGCAGTACTTC. The chain employs TRBV7-2 and TRBJ2-7; unclear D gene. From germline, CDR1 is SGHTA and CDR2 FQGNSA. This CDR3 is 14 amino acids long. The ends were cut back, 4 bases at V and 4 bases at J, with 14 bases in the middle.

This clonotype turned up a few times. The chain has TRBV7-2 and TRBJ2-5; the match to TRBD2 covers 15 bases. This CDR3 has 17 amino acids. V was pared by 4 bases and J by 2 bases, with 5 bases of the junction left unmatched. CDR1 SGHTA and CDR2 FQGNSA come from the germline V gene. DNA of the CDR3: TGTGCCAGCAGCTCCGGGACTAGCGGGGGGCAGCAAGAGACCCAGTACTTC. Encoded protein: CASSSGTSGGQQETQYF.

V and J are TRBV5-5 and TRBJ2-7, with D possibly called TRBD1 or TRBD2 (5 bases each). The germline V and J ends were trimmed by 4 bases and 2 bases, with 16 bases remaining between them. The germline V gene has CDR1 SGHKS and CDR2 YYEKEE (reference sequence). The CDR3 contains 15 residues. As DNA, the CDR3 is TGTGCCAGCAGCGAGGGGCCAGGCAGAACCTACGAGCAGTACTTC. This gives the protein CASSEGPGRTYEQYF.

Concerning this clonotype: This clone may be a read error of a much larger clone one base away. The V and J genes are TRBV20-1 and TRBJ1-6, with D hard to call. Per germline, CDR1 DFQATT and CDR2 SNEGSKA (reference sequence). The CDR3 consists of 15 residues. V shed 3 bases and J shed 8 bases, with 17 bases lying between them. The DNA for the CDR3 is TGCAGTGCTAGTGGTGGACCCACCCATCATTCACCCCTCCACTTT. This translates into CSASGGPTHHSPLHF.

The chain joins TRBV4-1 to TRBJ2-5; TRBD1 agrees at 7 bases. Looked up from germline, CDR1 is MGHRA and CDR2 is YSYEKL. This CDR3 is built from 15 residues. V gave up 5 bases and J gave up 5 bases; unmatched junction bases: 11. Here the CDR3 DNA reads TGCGCCAGCAGCTCCTACCAGGGGGTGGAGGAGACCCAGTACTTC. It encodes CASSSYQGVEETQYF.

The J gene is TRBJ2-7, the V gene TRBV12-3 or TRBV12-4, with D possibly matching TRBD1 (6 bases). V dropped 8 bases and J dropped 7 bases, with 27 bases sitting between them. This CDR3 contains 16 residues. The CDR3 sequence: CASGPHRGQSYNEQYF. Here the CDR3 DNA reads TGTGCCAGCGGTCCACACCGCGGACAGAGCTACAATGAGCAGTACTTC.

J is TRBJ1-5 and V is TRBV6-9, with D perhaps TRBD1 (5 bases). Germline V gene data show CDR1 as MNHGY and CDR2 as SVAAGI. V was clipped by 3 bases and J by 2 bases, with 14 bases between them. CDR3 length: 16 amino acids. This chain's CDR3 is CASSYIRQGGNQPQHF. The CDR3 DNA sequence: TGTGCCAGCAGTTACATACGGCAGGGAGGCAATCAGCCCCAGCATTTT.

CDR3 in DNA: TGCGCCAGCAGCCAAGTTCACCTTGCCTACGAGCAGTACTTC. It translates to CASSQVHLAYEQYF. The chain combines TRBV4-1 with TRBJ2-4; D remains unclear. The J call is doubtful: the DNA matches TRBJ2-7 better. CDR1 MGHRA and CDR2 YSYEKL come from the germline V gene. The length of the CDR3 is 14 residues.

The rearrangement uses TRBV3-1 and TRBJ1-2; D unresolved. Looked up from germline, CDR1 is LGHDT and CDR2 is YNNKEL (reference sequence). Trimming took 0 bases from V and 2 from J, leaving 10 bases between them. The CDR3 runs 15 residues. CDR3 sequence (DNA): TGTGCCAGCAGCCAAGATCTTATCCGGAACTATGGCTACACCTTC. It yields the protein CASSQDLIRNYGYTF.

The CDR3 DNA reads TGTGCCAGCAGTTTATCGATCGATAGCGGGGGGAGGACAGATACGCAGTATTTT. It is translated as CASSLSIDSGGRTDTQYF. The chain joins TRBV27 to TRBJ2-3; 10 positions match TRBD2. Germline CDR1 and CDR2: MNHEY and SMNVEV (reference sequence). V lost 0 bases to trimming and J lost 3 bases; unmatched junction nucleotides: 9. The CDR3 spans 18 residues.

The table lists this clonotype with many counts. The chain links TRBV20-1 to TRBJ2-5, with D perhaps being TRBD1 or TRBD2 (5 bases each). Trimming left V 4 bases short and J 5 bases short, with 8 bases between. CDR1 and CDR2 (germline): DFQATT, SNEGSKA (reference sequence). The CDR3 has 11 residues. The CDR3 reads CSAIWGETQYF. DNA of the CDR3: TGCAGTGCTATTTGGGGGGAGACCCAGTACTTC.

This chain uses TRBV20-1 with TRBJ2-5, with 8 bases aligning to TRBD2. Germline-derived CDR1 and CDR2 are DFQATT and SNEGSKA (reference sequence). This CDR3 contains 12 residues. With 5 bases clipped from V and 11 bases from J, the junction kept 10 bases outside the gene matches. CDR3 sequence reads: CSARVAGNEQYF. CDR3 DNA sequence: TGCAGTGCTCGAGTAGCGGGGAATGAGCAGTACTTC.

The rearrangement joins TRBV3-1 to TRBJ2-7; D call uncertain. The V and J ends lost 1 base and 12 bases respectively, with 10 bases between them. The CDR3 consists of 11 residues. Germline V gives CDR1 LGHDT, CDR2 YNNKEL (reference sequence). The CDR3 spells CASSQVGQRYF. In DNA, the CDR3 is TGTGCCAGCAGCCAAGTGGGCCAAAGGTACTTC.

In DNA, the CDR3 is TGCGCCAGCAGCCAAGAGCGGGTGGATCAGCCCCAGCATTTT. Protein sequence: CASSQERVDQPQHF. V is TRBV4-3 and J is TRBJ1-5; D uncertain. CDR3 size: 14 residues. V lost 0 bases, J lost 5 bases, and 8 bases lay in between. In germline, CDR1 is LGHNA, CDR2 YSLEER.

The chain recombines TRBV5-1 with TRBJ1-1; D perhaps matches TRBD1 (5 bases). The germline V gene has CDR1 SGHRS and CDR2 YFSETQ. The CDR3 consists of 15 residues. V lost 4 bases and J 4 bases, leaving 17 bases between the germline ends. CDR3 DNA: TGCGCCAGCAGCGTGGCGAGAGGGGAATCCACTGAAGCTTTCTTT. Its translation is CASSVARGESTEAFF.

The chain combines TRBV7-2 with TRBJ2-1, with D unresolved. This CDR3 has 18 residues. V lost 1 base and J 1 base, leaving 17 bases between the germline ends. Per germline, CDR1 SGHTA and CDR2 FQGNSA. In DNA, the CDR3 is TGTGCCAGCAGCTTAGGTGGTGAGCGAGGCGGTTCCTACAATGAGCAGTTCTTC. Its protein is CASSLGGERGGSYNEQFF.

CDR3 protein: CSARPGNGNIQYF. The CDR3 region has the DNA TGCAGTGCTAGACCGGGAAACGGAAACATTCAGTACTTC. This sequence joins TRBV20-1 and TRBJ2-4; perhaps TRBD2 as D (5 bases). The CDR3 sequence is 13 residues long. Germline-derived CDR1 and CDR2 are DFQATT and SNEGSKA (reference sequence). Deletions cut 2 bases from V and 6 bases from J, with 11 bases between.

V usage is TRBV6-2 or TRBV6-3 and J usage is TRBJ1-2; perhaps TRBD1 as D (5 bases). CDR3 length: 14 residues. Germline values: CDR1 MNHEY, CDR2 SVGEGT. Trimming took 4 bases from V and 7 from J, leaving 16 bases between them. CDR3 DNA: TGTGCCAGCAGTTTCTCCAACGGGGCCGGTGGCTACACCTTC. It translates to CASSFSNGAGGYTF.

CDR3 sequence (DNA): TGTGCCAGCAGCGTGCCCGGGGGGCAAGAGACCCAGTACTTC. It is translated as CASSVPGGQETQYF. The gene calls are TRBV9 and TRBJ2-5, with 7 bases matching TRBD2. The CDR3 is 14 residues long. V lost 2 bases, J lost 2 bases, and 3 bases stayed unmatched. Germline V lookup: CDR1 SGDLS, CDR2 YYNGEE.

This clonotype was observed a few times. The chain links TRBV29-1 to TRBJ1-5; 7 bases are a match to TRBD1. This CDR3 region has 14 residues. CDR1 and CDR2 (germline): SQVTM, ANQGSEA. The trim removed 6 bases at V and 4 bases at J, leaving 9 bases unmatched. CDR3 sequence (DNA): TGCAGCGTGGCCGGCGACAGGGAAAATCAGCCCCAGCATTTT. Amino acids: CSVAGDRENQPQHF.

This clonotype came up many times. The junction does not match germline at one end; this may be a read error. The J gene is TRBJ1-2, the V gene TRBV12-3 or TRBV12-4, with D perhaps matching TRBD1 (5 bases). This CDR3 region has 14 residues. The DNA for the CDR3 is TGTGCCAGCACCCGGACATGGCCTAAGTATGGCTACACCTTC. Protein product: CASTRTWPKYGYTF.

CDR3 protein: CASSLAWRDQETQYF. The CDR3 coding sequence is TGCGCCAGCAGCTTGGCCTGGAGGGATCAAGAGACCCAGTACTTC. The chain combines TRBV5-1 with TRBJ2-5, with a weak D call TRBD2 (6 bases). The CDR3 sequence is 15 residues long. Trimming stripped 0 bases from V and 2 bases from J, with 11 bases between. Germline CDR1 reads SGHRS; CDR2 reads YFSETQ.